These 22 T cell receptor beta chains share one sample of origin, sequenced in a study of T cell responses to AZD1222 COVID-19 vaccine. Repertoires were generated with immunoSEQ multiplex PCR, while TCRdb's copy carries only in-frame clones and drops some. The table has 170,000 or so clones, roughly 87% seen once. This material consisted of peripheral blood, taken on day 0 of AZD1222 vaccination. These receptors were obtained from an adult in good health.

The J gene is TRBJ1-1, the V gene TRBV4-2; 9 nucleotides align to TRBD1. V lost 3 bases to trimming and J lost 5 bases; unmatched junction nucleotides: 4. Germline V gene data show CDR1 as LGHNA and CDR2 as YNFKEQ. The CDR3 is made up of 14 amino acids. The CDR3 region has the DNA TGTGCCAGCAGCCACTCGACAGGGGGGACTGAAGCTTTCTTT. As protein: CASSHSTGGTEAFF.

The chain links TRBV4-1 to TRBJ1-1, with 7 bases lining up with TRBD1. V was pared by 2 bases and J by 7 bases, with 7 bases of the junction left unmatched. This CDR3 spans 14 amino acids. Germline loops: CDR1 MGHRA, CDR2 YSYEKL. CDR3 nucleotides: TGCGCCAGCAGCCAACCCAGGGGGTTGGTTGAAGCTTTCTTT. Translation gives CASSQPRGLVEAFF.

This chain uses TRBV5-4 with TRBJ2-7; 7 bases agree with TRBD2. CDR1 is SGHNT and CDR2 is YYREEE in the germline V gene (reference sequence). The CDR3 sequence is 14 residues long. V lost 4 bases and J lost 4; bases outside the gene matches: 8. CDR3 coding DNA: TGTGCCAGCAGCCTCCAGGGACTAAAATACGAGCAGTACTTC. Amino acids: CASSLQGLKYEQYF. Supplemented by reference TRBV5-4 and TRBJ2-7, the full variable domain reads ETGVTQSPTHLIKTRGQQVTLRCSSQSGHNTVSWYQQALGQGPQFIFQYYREEENGRGNFPPRFSGLQFPNYSSELNVNALELDDSALYLCASSLQGLKYEQYFGPGTRLTVT.

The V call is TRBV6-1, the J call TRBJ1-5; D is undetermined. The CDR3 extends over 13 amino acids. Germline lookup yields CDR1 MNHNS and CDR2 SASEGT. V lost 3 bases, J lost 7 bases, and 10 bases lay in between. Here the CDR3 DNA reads TGTGCCAGCAGTGAGGGGTCATGGCAGCCCCAGCATTTT. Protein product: CASSEGSWQPQHF.

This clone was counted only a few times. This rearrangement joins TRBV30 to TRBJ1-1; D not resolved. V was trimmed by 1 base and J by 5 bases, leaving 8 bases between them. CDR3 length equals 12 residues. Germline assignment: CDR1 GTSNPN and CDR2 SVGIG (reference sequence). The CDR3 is CAWSGLRTEAFF. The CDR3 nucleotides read TGTGCCTGGAGTGGGTTGCGGACTGAAGCTTTCTTT.

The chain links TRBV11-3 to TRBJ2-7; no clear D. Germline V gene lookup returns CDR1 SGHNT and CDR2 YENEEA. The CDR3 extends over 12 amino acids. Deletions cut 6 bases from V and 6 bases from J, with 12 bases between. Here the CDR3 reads CASSRVTGEQYF. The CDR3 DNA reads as TGTGCCAGCAGTCGGGTTACTGGCGAGCAGTACTTC.

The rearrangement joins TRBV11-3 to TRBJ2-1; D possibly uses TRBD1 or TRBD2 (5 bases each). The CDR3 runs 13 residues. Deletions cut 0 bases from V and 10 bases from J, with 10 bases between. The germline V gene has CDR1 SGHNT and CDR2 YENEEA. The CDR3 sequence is CASSLEAWGEQFF. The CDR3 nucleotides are TGTGCCAGCAGCTTAGAGGCCTGGGGGGAGCAGTTCTTC.

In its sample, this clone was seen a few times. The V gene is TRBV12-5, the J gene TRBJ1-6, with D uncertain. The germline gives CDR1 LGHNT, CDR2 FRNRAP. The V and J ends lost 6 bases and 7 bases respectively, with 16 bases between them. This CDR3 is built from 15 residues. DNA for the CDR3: TGTGCTAGTGGGCTGACTCGCGGCCGCAATTCACCCCTCCACTTT. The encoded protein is CASGLTRGRNSPLHF. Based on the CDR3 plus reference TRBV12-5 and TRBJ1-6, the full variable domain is DARVTQTPRHKVTEMGQEVTMRCQPILGHNTVFWYRQTMMQGLELLAYFRNRAPLDDSGMPKDRFSAEMPDATLATLKIQPSEPRDSAVYFCASGLTRGRNSPLHFGNGTRLTVT.

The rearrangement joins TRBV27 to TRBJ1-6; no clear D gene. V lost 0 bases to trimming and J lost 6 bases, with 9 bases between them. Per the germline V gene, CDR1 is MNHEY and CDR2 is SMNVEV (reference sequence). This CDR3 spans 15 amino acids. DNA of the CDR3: TGTGCCAGCAGTTTATCTTATGCGGCTAATTCACCCCTCCACTTT. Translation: CASSLSYAANSPLHF.

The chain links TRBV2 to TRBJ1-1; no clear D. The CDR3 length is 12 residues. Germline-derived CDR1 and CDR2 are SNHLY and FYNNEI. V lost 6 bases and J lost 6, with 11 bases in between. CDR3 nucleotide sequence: TGTGCCAGCAGCCGAGGGCCAGCTGAAGCTTTCTTT. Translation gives CASSRGPAEAFF.

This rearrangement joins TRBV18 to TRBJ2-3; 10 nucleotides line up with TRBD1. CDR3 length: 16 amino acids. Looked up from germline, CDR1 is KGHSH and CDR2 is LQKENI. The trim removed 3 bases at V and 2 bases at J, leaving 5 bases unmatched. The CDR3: CASSPDRGSFTDTQYF. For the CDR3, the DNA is TGTGCCAGCTCACCGGACAGGGGGTCTTTCACAGATACGCAGTATTTT. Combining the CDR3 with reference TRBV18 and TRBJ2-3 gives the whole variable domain NAGVMQNPRHLVRRRGQEARLRCSPMKGHSHVYWYRQLPEEGLKFMVYLQKENIIDESGMPKERFSAEFPKEGPSILRIQQVVRGDSAAYFCASSPDRGSFTDTQYFGPGTRLTVL.

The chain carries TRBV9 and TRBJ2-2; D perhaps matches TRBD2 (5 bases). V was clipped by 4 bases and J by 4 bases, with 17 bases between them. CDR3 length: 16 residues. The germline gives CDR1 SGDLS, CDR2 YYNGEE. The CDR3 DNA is TGTGCCAGCAGCCCACCCCCGGGGAGCCCCACCGGGGAGCTGTTTTTT. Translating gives CASSPPPGSPTGELFF. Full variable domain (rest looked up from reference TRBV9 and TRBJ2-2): DSGVTQTPKHLITATGQRVTLRCSPRSGDLSVYWYQQSLDQGLQFLIQYYNGEERAKGNILERFSAQQFPDLHSELNLSSLELGDSALYFCASSPPPGSPTGELFFGEGSRLTVL.

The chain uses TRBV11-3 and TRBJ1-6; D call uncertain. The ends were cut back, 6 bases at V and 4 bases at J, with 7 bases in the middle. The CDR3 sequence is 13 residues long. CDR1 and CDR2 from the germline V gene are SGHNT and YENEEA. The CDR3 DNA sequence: TGTGCCAGCAGTGCCCGATATAATTCACCCCTCCACTTT. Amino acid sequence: CASSARYNSPLHF.

Here the CDR3 DNA reads TGTGCCAGCAGTTTATTCTATGGGCAGGGGACACTCTCGGTGACTGAAGCTTTCTTT. Encoded protein: CASSLFYGQGTLSVTEAFF. This chain connects TRBV27 to TRBJ1-1, with a weak D call TRBD1 (6 bases). Looked up from germline, CDR1 is MNHEY and CDR2 is SMNVEV (reference sequence). This CDR3 is 19 amino acids long. The V and J ends lost 1 base and 5 bases respectively, with 26 bases between them.

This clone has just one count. The chain's CDR3 is CASSELPEEKLFF. The CDR3 nucleotides are TGTGCCAGCAGTGAGTTACCGGAAGAAAAACTGTTTTTT. The chain uses TRBV2 and TRBJ1-4; D gene uncertain. The CDR3 sequence is 13 residues long. Trimming removed 3 bases at V and 8 bases at J, with 10 bases between. Germline loops: CDR1 SNHLY, CDR2 FYNNEI.

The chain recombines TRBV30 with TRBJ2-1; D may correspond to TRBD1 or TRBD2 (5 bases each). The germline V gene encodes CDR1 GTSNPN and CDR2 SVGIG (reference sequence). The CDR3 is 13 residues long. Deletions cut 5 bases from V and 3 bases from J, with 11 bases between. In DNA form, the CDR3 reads TGTGCCTGGGACCCGGGACGCTACAATGAGCAGTTCTTC. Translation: CAWDPGRYNEQFF.

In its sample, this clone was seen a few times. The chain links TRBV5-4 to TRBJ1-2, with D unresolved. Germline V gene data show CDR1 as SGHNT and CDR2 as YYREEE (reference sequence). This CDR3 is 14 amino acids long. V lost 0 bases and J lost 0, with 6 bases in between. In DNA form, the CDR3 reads TGTGCCAGCAGCTTGGCAGGTTCTAACTATGGCTACACCTTC. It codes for CASSLAGSNYGYTF.

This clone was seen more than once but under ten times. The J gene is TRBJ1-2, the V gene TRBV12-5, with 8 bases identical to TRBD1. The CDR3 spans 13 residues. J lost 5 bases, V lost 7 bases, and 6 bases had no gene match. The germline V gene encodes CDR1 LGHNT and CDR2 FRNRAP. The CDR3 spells CASALDRVYGYTF. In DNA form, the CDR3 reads TGTGCTAGTGCCCTGGACAGGGTTTATGGCTACACCTTC.

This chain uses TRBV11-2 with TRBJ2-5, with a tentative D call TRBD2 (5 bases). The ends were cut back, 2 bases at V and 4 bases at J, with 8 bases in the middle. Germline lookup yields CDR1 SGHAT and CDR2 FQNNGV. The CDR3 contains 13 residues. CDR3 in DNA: TGTGCCAGCAGCTTAACCCGGGGAGAGACCCAGTACTTC. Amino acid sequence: CASSLTRGETQYF.

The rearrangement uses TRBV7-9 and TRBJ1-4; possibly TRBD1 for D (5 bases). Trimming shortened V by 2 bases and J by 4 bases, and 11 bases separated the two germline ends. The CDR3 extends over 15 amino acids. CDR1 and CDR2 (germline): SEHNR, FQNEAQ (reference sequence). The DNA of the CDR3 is TGTGCCAGCAGCTTACAGGGAGCGGTTAATGAAAAACTGTTTTTT. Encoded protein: CASSLQGAVNEKLFF.

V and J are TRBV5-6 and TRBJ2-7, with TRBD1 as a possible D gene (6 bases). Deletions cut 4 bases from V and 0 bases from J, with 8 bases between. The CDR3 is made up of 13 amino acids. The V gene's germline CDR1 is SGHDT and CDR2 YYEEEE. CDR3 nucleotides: TGTGCCAGCAGCAGGGACATCTCCTACGAGCAGTACTTC. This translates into CASSRDISYEQYF.

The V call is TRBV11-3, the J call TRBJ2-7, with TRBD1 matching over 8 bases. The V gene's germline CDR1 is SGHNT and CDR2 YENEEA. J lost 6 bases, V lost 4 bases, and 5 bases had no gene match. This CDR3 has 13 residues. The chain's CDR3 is CASSYRQGSEQYF. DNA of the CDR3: TGTGCCAGCAGCTACCGACAGGGGAGCGAGCAGTACTTC.